A selection of T cell receptor beta chains follows, all from one sample in a study. TCRdb redid the calling of the 5' RACE reads with MiXCR, one entry per CDR3 protein. The sample holds roughly 64,000 distinct CDR3 sequences, under 25% seen once. The sample was memory CD4+ T cells sorted from a lymph node. These receptors were collected from a female donor with breast cancer. The CDR3 runs from the conserved cysteine through the conserved F or W. The D gene is left open where the match is weak. Size values are once, few and many counts, or a class for expanded clones, and some rows have none.

clone_size	d_call	v_call	j_call	cdr3_nt	cdr3_aa
.	.	TRBV21-1	TRBJ1-5	TGTGCCAGCAGCAAAAAGAGGGCGGACTTTAATCAGCCCCAGCATTTT	CASSKKRADFNQPQHF
many	.	TRBV6-7	TRBJ1-5	TGTGCCAGCTCGCAAATAGGACGGCCCAATCAGCCCCAGCATTTT	CASSQIGRPNQPQHF
.	TRBD2	TRBV20-1	TRBJ2-2	TGCAGTGCCCGTAAGGGCGGGAGGCTGAACACCGGGGAGCTGTTTTTT	CSARKGGRLNTGELFF
.	.	TRBV5-4	TRBJ2-1	TGTGCCAGCAGCTTAGATGTCGATGAGCAGTTCTTC	CASSLDVDEQFF
.	.	TRBV7-9	TRBJ2-1	TGTGCCAGCAGCAGAGGTAACTACAATGAGCAGTTCTTC	CASSRGNYNEQFF
.	.	TRBV20-1	TRBJ2-1	TGCAGTGCTAGAGACCGGACTACCTACAATGAGCAGTTCTTC	CSARDRTTYNEQFF
.	TRBD2	TRBV7-2	TRBJ2-1	TGTGCCAGCAGCTTAGGGACTAGCAATGAGCAGTTCTTC	CASSLGTSNEQFF
.	.	TRBV5-1	TRBJ1-1	TGCGCCAGCAGCTTGTTCGAGAACACTGAAGCTTTCTTT	CASSLFENTEAFF
few	.	TRBV20-1	TRBJ2-2	TGCAGTGTTCCCCGGGTCACCGGGGAGCTGTTTTTT	CSVPRVTGELFF
many	TRBD1	TRBV4-2	TRBJ2-5	TGTGCCAGCAGCCTTCAGGGGGATGGCCAAGAGACCCAGTACTTC	CASSLQGDGQETQYF
.	.	TRBV7-9	TRBJ2-3	TGTGCCAGCAGCTTTCGAGCGGCCACAGATACGCAGTATTTT	CASSFRAATDTQYF
.	TRBD1	TRBV7-2	TRBJ2-3	TGTGCCAGCAGGACAGGGGGGGGAGATACGCAGTATTTT	CASRTGGGDTQYF
few	.	TRBV7-2	TRBJ2-7	TGTGCCAGCAGCTTCTACCTTTCCTACGAGCAGTACTTC	CASSFYLSYEQYF
many	.	TRBV10-3	TRBJ1-5	TGTGCCATCAGTGAGGGGTTCACAGGAGGTCATCAGCCCCAGCATTTT	CAISEGFTGGHQPQHF